These 30 T cell receptor beta chains came from one sample sequenced in a study of CD8 T cells in Susac syndrome. RNA amounts of roughly 0.5 to 1 ug underwent reverse transcription with random hexamers. From the immunoSEQ multiplex PCR reads, TCRdb called clonotypes with MiXCR, one entry per CDR3 protein. Here the sample spans about 160,000 distinct CDR3 sequences, roughly 94% being singletons. Sequenced: CD4+ T cells from PBMCs. The origin of the receptors is a human donor with multiple sclerosis.

The chain recombines TRBV24-1 with TRBJ1-3; D unclear. Germline V gene sequence: CDR1 KGHDR, CDR2 SFDVKD. This CDR3 region has 14 residues. Trimming left V 9 bases short and J 0 bases short, with 11 bases between. CDR3 amino acids: CATSDPYSGNTIYF. In DNA form, the CDR3 reads TGTGCCACCTCCGATCCCTACTCTGGAAACACCATATATTTT.

In DNA form, the CDR3 reads TGTGCCAGCAGTGAAGACACCGTAACCTACAATGAGCAGTTCTTC. It encodes CASSEDTVTYNEQFF. V and J are TRBV2 and TRBJ2-1; the D is unclear. V lost 1 base and J 2 bases, leaving 9 bases between the germline ends. Per the germline V gene, CDR1 is SNHLY and CDR2 is FYNNEI. This CDR3 spans 15 amino acids.

The chain carries TRBV7-9 and TRBJ2-2; D remains ambiguous. CDR3 length equals 11 residues. Trimming took off 5 bases at V and 7 bases at J, with 5 bases between the two ends. Germline CDR1 is SEHNR and CDR2 is FQNEAQ (reference sequence). The CDR3 DNA is TGTGCCAGCAGCGAGGACGGGGAGCTGTTTTTT. This translates into CASSEDGELFF.

The V gene is TRBV20-1, the J gene TRBJ1-5; weak D call: TRBD1 (5 bases). Trimming took off 6 bases at V and 9 bases at J, with 18 bases between the two ends. The CDR3 covers 13 residues. Germline V gene sequence: CDR1 DFQATT, CDR2 SNEGSKA (reference sequence). CDR3 bases: TGCAGTGCCATTGGGGCCCTCGGGTCGCCCCAGCATTTT. Translation: CSAIGALGSPQHF.

The DNA of the CDR3 is TGTGCCACCAGCAGAGGCGACCCCAGGGCCGAGCAGTACTTC. Translated: CATSRGDPRAEQYF. The rearrangement joins TRBV15 to TRBJ2-7; possibly TRBD1 for D (5 bases). Germline V gives CDR1 LNHNV, CDR2 YYDKDF (reference sequence). The CDR3 has 14 amino acids. Trimming cost V 1 base and J 6 bases, with 13 bases left between them.

The DNA of the CDR3 is TGCGCCAGCAGCTTCTTTTCTATGAACACTGAAGCTTTCTTT. Translation gives CASSFFSMNTEAFF. The rearrangement links TRBV5-1 to TRBJ1-1; no definite D call. Trimming took 2 bases from V and 0 from J, leaving 8 bases between them. Germline V gene data show CDR1 as SGHRS and CDR2 as YFSETQ. The CDR3 loop spans 14 amino acids.

The chain has TRBV7-9 and TRBJ1-3, with D perhaps TRBD1 (5 bases). The CDR3 has 15 residues. Trimming took 6 bases from V and 0 from J, leaving 12 bases between them. Germline lookup yields CDR1 SEHNR and CDR2 FQNEAQ (reference sequence). The CDR3 DNA reads as TGTGCCAGCAGTTCACAGGCGCTCTCTGGAAACACCATATATTTT. Amino acid sequence: CASSSQALSGNTIYF.

The V call is TRBV23-1, the J call TRBJ1-2; possibly TRBD1 for D (5 bases). TRBV23-1 is treated as an ORF (open reading frame) with a function not yet certain. The CDR3 length is 12 residues. Trimming shortened V by 6 bases and J by 5 bases, and 10 bases separated the two germline ends. The CDR3 sequence: CASRGRRYGYTF. The CDR3 region has the DNA TGCGCCAGCAGGGGGCGCAGGTATGGCTACACCTTC.

J is TRBJ1-2 and V is TRBV20-1, with D tentatively TRBD1 (5 bases). V was trimmed by 5 bases and J by 7 bases, leaving 14 bases between them. From germline, CDR1 is DFQATT and CDR2 SNEGSKA (reference sequence). The CDR3 extends over 12 amino acids. CDR3 region: CSAGTGATGYTF. The CDR3 coding sequence is TGCAGTGCTGGTACCGGGGCTACTGGCTACACCTTC.

The rearrangement joins TRBV30 to TRBJ1-1; D ambiguous. The ends were cut back, 1 base at V and 2 bases at J, with 8 bases in the middle. The CDR3 has 13 amino acids. Looked up from germline, CDR1 is GTSNPN and CDR2 is SVGIG (reference sequence). This CDR3 is CAWSGQFNTEAFF. The CDR3 region has the DNA TGTGCCTGGAGTGGACAATTCAACACTGAAGCTTTCTTT.

The V and J genes are TRBV12-3 or TRBV12-4 and TRBJ2-2; the D gene is possibly TRBD2 (5 bases). The length of the CDR3 is 15 residues. The V end was cut by 2 bases, the J end by 4 bases, with 11 bases between. CDR3 residues: CASSLFGDSTGELFF. CDR3 DNA sequence: TGTGCCAGCAGTTTATTCGGGGATTCCACCGGGGAGCTGTTTTTT.

This clonotype was seen a few times. The chain couples TRBV12-3 or TRBV12-4 to TRBJ2-1; D may be TRBD2 (5 bases). The CDR3 is 12 amino acids. The V and J ends lost 3 bases and 6 bases respectively, with 6 bases between them. CDR3 DNA sequence: TGTGCCAGCAGTTTTCGGGGCAATGAGCAGTTCTTC. Translated, it gives CASSFRGNEQFF.

This clonotype came up once. The chain links TRBV10-2 to TRBJ1-1; D unclear. CDR1 is WSHSY and CDR2 is SAAADI in the germline V gene. Trimming pared 11 bases from V and 3 bases from J, leaving 7 bases between. This CDR3 has 10 residues. The CDR3 nucleotides read TGCGCCGTCCGGGACACTGAAGCTTTCTTT. This codes for CAVRDTEAFF.

The chain combines TRBV7-2 with TRBJ2-1, with TRBD2 as a possible D gene (5 bases). V dropped 1 base and J dropped 1 base, with 8 bases sitting between them. The V gene's germline CDR1 is SGHTA and CDR2 FQGNSA. The CDR3 contains 15 residues. For the CDR3, the DNA is TGTGCCAGCAGCTTAGAGCTAGCATCCTACAATGAGCAGTTCTTC. Protein sequence: CASSLELASYNEQFF.

The chain recombines TRBV7-2 with TRBJ1-2, with D perhaps matching TRBD1 (6 bases). Trimming pared 0 bases from V and 9 bases from J, leaving 11 bases between. CDR3 length: 13 residues. From germline, CDR1 is SGHTA and CDR2 FQGNSA. CDR3 nucleotides: TGTGCCAGCAGCTTAGCGGGAGGGGGTAGCTACACCTTC. Protein sequence: CASSLAGGGSYTF.

The chain is built from TRBV20-1 and TRBJ1-2, with D maybe TRBD1 (5 bases). The V end lost 5 bases, the J end lost 8 bases, and 12 bases lay between the germline ends. The germline gives CDR1 DFQATT, CDR2 SNEGSKA (reference sequence). The CDR3 runs to 11 residues. DNA for the CDR3: TGCAGTGCTTTATCGGGGGGAGGCTACACCTTC. Protein sequence: CSALSGGGYTF.

The chain recombines TRBV29-1 with TRBJ2-7; no reliable D call. The V gene lost 7 bases and the J gene lost 4 bases, with 14 bases spanning the gap. The CDR3 length is 12 residues. Germline V lookup: CDR1 SQVTM, CDR2 ANQGSEA. The DNA of the CDR3 is TGCAGCGCCATAGGCTCGGGTTACGAGCAGTACTTC. It encodes CSAIGSGYEQYF.

The chain uses TRBV3-1 and TRBJ1-4; a possible D gene is TRBD1 (5 bases). The germline CDR1 and CDR2 sequences are LGHDT and YNNKEL (reference sequence). V was shortened by 5 bases and J by 7 bases, with 8 bases between the two germline ends. The CDR3 runs 12 residues. The CDR3 DNA is TGTGCCAGCAGCTCTGGGGGTGAAAAACTGTTTTTT. It yields the protein CASSSGGEKLFF.

J is TRBJ2-7 and V is TRBV18, with D perhaps TRBD1 (6 bases). The length of the CDR3 is 14 residues. Germline V gene data show CDR1 as KGHSH and CDR2 as LQKENI. Trimming took off 0 bases at V and 5 bases at J, with 11 bases between the two ends. CDR3 sequence reads: CASSPPFGGDEQYF. The CDR3 region has the DNA TGTGCCAGCTCACCACCGTTTGGGGGCGACGAGCAGTACTTC.

The rearrangement links TRBV10-3 to TRBJ2-7, with 7 bases that match TRBD1. This CDR3 is built from 15 residues. V dropped 6 bases and J dropped 1; count of bases not matched to a gene: 9. CDR1 is ENHRY, CDR2 SYGVKD, per germline. The CDR3 sequence is CAISDQGQLSYEQYF. The CDR3 bases are TGTGCCATCAGCGATCAGGGACAGCTTTCCTACGAGCAGTACTTC.

This clonotype has a single count. The chain is built from TRBV30 and TRBJ1-6, with 10 bases lining up with TRBD1. CDR1 GTSNPN and CDR2 SVGIG come from the germline V gene (reference sequence). The CDR3 consists of 14 residues. V was clipped by 4 bases and J by 8 bases; unmatched bases: 5. This CDR3 reads CAWIPGQGYSPLHF. For the CDR3, the DNA is TGTGCCTGGATTCCGGGACAGGGGTATTCACCCCTCCACTTT.

V usage is TRBV3-1 and J usage is TRBJ2-2; D remains ambiguous. The V and J ends lost 3 bases and 5 bases respectively, with 7 bases between them. The germline V gene has CDR1 LGHDT and CDR2 YNNKEL (reference sequence). This CDR3 spans 13 amino acids. The CDR3 loop reads CASSQVLTGELFF. The CDR3 bases are TGTGCCAGCAGCCAGGTCCTAACCGGGGAGCTGTTTTTT.

The chain employs TRBV30 and TRBJ1-1; a weak D match, TRBD1 (5 bases). Between the trimmed V and J ends, which lost 3 bases and 1 base, there was a span of 9 bases. Germline V gives CDR1 GTSNPN, CDR2 SVGIG (reference sequence). The CDR3 is 13 residues long. The CDR3 protein is CAWSRQWNTEAFF. The CDR3 region has the DNA TGTGCCTGGAGCCGACAGTGGAACACTGAAGCTTTCTTT.

V is TRBV14 and J is TRBJ2-7; D might be TRBD2 (5 bases). Trimming left V 0 bases short and J 3 bases short, with 12 bases between. The CDR3 is made up of 15 amino acids. Germline CDR1 SGHDN, CDR2 FVKESK. The CDR3 region has the DNA TGTGCCAGCAGCCAAGACCCGGGGAACCGCTACGAGCAGTACTTC. Protein product: CASSQDPGNRYEQYF.

This rearrangement joins TRBV19 to TRBJ1-1; 10 bases agree with TRBD1. This CDR3 has 18 amino acids. V trimming: 7 bases; J trimming: 7 bases; junction bases outside the gene matches: 21. Per germline, CDR1 LNHDA and CDR2 SQIVND (reference sequence). This CDR3 is CASTKQRPSGTGAFEAFF. DNA for the CDR3: TGTGCCAGTACCAAACAGAGACCTTCCGGGACAGGGGCATTTGAAGCTTTCTTT.

The chain employs TRBV4-3 and TRBJ2-5; 9 bases are shared with TRBD2. V shed 1 base and J 4 bases; nucleotides not matched to a gene: 1. The CDR3 length is 14 residues. Germline loops: CDR1 LGHNA, CDR2 YSLEER. DNA of the CDR3: TGCGCCAGCAGCCAAGGACTAGCGGTAGAGACCCAGTACTTC. It codes for CASSQGLAVETQYF.

The chain has TRBV27 and TRBJ2-7; D not certain. V was trimmed by 6 bases and J by 6 bases, leaving 18 bases between them. There are 14 residues in the CDR3. Germline V CDR1 and CDR2: MNHEY, SMNVEV (reference sequence). CDR3 sequence reads: CASSQTRRSSEQYF. CDR3 nucleotides: TGTGCCAGCAGCCAAACTCGTCGTTCCAGCGAGCAGTACTTC.

This chain joins TRBV15 and TRBJ2-5; no clear D gene. Trimming took 0 bases from V and 1 from J, leaving 6 bases between them. Germline CDR1 is LNHNV and CDR2 is YYDKDF (reference sequence). The CDR3 has 14 residues. In nucleotides, the CDR3 is TGTGCCACCAGCAGAGATATGTCCCAAGAGACCCAGTACTTC. It codes for CATSRDMSQETQYF. Full variable domain (remainder filled in from reference TRBV15 and TRBJ2-5): DAMVIQNPRYQVTQFGKPVTLSCSQTLNHNVMYWYQQKSSQAPKLLFHYYDKDFNNEADTPDNFQSRRPNTSFCFLDIRSPGLGDTAMYLCATSRDMSQETQYFGPGTRLLVL.

The V gene is TRBV5-1, the J gene TRBJ2-7; D unresolved. The CDR3 is made up of 14 amino acids. Germline values: CDR1 SGHRS, CDR2 YFSETQ. Trimming removed 0 bases at V and 3 bases at J, with 10 bases between. For the CDR3, the DNA is TGCGCCAGCAGCTTGGCCACTGACGGCTACGAGCAGTACTTC. Its protein is CASSLATDGYEQYF.

This clonotype was counted a few times. The chain recombines TRBV6-5 with TRBJ1-1; maybe TRBD1 (5 bases). This CDR3 is built from 12 residues. V lost 9 bases and J 5 bases, leaving 13 bases between the germline ends. Germline V gene sequence: CDR1 MNHEY, CDR2 SVGAGI. CDR3 DNA: TGTGCCAGTAGTAGGGGTCGTACTGAAGCTTTCTTT. Its translation: CASSRGRTEAFF.